The entry below gives a single T cell receptor beta chain sequence along with its context. This record comes from a study of control samples from healthy donors and cancer patients. The method was immunoSEQ multiplex PCR; TCRdb's version includes in-frame clones alone and lacks a portion of them. The table lists 120,000 or so clones, around 86% of them singletons. Sequencing used blood. The source of this sequence is a man aged 35-49 years in good health.

DNA of the CDR3: TGCGCCAGCAGCTACGGAGGCCTAACTAATGAAAAACTGTTTTTT. Its protein is CASSYGGLTNEKLFF. The chain uses TRBV4-1 and TRBJ1-4; no clear D. The V and J ends lost 5 bases and 1 base respectively, with 11 bases between them. The CDR3 length is 15 residues. Looked up from germline, CDR1 is MGHRA and CDR2 is YSYEKL.